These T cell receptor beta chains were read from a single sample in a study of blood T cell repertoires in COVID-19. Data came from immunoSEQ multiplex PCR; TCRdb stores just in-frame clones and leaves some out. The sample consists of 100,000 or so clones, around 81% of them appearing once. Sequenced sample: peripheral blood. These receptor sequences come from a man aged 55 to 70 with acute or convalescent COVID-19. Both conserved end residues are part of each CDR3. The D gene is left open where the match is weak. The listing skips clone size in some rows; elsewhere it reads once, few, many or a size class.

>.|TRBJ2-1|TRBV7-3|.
CASSLTSRGEQFF
TGTGCCAGCAGCTTAACGTCTCGAGGGGAGCAGTTCTTC
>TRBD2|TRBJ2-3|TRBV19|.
CASSGLALRSTDTQYF
TGTGCCAGTAGTGGACTAGCGCTACGGAGTACAGATACGCAGTATTTT
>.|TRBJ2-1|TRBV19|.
CASSSRTSPSEWQFF
TGTGCCAGTAGTTCAAGAACCAGTCCCTCGGAGTGGCAGTTCTTC
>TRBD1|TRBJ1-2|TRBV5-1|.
CASSLQGKGGNYGYTF
TGCGCCAGCAGCCTACAGGGGAAAGGTGGAAACTATGGCTACACCTTC
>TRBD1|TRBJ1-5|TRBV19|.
CASSHQGTGVRQPQHF
TGTGCCAGTAGCCACCAAGGGACAGGGGTGCGGCAGCCCCAGCATTTT
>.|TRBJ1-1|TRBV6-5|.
CASSHRPLNTEAFF
TGTGCCAGCAGTCACAGGCCCCTGAACACTGAAGCTTTCTTT
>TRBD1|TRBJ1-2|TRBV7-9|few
CASSPPGTAAMDGYTF
TGTGCCAGCAGCCCTCCCGGGACAGCCGCTATGGATGGCTACACCTTC
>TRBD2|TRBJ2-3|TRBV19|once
CASKVAGADDTQYF
TGTGCCAGTAAGGTAGCGGGGGCCGACGATACGCAGTATTTT
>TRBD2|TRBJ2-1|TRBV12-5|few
CASGFSLAVDNEQFF
TGTGCTAGTGGTTTTTCACTAGCGGTAGACAATGAGCAGTTCTTC
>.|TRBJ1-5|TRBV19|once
CASSIYTAGSNQPQHF
TGTGCCAGTAGTATCTACACGGCGGGGAGCAATCAGCCCCAGCATTTT
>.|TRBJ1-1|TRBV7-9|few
CASSLRGVNTEAFF
TGTGCCAGCAGCTTACGCGGTGTGAACACTGAAGCTTTCTTT
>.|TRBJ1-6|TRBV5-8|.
CASSRTATGGSPLHF
TGTGCCAGCAGTCGTACAGCGACCGGAGGTTCACCCCTCCACTTT
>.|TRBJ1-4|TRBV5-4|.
CASSKRDNEKLFF
TGTGCCAGCAGTAAGAGGGATAATGAAAAACTGTTTTTT
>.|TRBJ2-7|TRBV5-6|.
CASSIPGQPYEQYF
TGTGCCAGCAGCATACCGGGACAACCCTACGAGCAGTACTTC
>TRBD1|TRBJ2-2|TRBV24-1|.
CATSSSGQGSTGELFF
TGTGCCACCAGCTCCTCGGGACAGGGAAGCACCGGGGAGCTGTTTTTT
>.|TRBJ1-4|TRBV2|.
CASRVGSTNEKLFF
TGTGCCAGCAGGGTCGGTTCAACTAATGAAAAACTGTTTTTT
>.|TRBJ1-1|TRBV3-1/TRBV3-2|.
CASSQGGGGNTEAFF
TGTGCCAGCAGCCAAGGGGGGGGAGGGAACACTGAAGCTTTCTTT
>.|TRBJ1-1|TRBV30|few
CAWSVGKGRANTEAFF
TGTGCCTGGAGTGTGGGGAAGGGCAGGGCGAACACTGAAGCTTTCTTT
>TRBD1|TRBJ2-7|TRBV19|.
CASSFDRGPSYEQYF
TGTGCCAGTAGTTTTGACAGGGGGCCCTCCTACGAGCAGTACTTC
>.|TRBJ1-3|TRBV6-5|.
CASSLAGASGNTIYF
TGTGCCAGCAGTCTCGCTGGGGCTTCTGGAAACACCATATATTTT
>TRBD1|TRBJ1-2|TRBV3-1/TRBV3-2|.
CASSHQRGTGYGYTF
TGTGCCAGCAGCCATCAACGGGGGACAGGCTATGGCTACACCTTC
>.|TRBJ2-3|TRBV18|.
CASSPPWADTQYF
TGTGCCAGCTCACCGCCGTGGGCGGATACGCAGTATTTT
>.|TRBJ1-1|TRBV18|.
CASSPSGGSNTFSRGAFF
TGTGCCAGCTCACCATCAGGCGGTTCTAACACGTTTTCACGGGGAGCTTTCTTT